What follows are 9 T cell receptor beta chains derived from one specimen sequenced in a study of blood T cell repertoires in COVID-19. Produced via immunoSEQ multiplex PCR; TCRdb's table is partial and in-frame only. The table records about 110,000 clones, 75% to 80% of them present only once. The sequenced material came from peripheral blood. Every receptor here comes from a woman of 80 years or more with active or convalescent COVID-19.

The chain is built from TRBV14 and TRBJ2-1, with a tentative D call TRBD2 (6 bases). There are 16 residues in the CDR3. Germline V lookup: CDR1 SGHDN, CDR2 FVKESK. The V end was cut by 4 bases, the J end by 6 bases, with 19 bases between. CDR3 nucleotide sequence: TGTGCCAGCAGCCGAAAGACGGGACTTAGCATCAATGAGCAGTTCTTC. It yields the protein CASSRKTGLSINEQFF.

This clone was counted once. The V call is TRBV6-2 or TRBV6-3, the J call TRBJ2-3, with D possibly matching TRBD2 (5 bases). The germline CDR1 and CDR2 sequences are MNHEY and SVGEGT. Trimming pared 4 bases from V and 2 bases from J, leaving 10 bases between. This CDR3 region has 14 residues. The CDR3 sequence is CASSWTTITDTQYF. In DNA form, the CDR3 reads TGTGCCAGCAGTTGGACGACTATCACAGATACGCAGTATTTT.

This chain connects TRBV5-4 to TRBJ2-7; 7 bases agree with TRBD1. CDR3 size: 13 residues. Unmatched junction bases numbered 1, after V lost 2 bases and J lost 2 bases. Germline loops: CDR1 SGHNT, CDR2 YYREEE (reference sequence). DNA for the CDR3: TGTGCCAGCAGCTTTCAGGGGGCCTACGAGCAGTACTTC. It translates to CASSFQGAYEQYF.

The chain uses TRBV7-8 and TRBJ2-2, with a tentative D call TRBD2 (5 bases). The germline gives CDR1 SGHVS, CDR2 FQNEAQ. The CDR3 length is 13 residues. V was pared by 1 base and J by 8 bases, with 8 bases between. CDR3 nucleotide sequence: TGTGCCAGCAGCTTAGGCCTAGCTGGGGAGCTGTTTTTT. It encodes CASSLGLAGELFF.

The chain combines TRBV6-2 or TRBV6-3 with TRBJ1-1; TRBD1 is a possible D gene (5 bases). Germline V gives CDR1 MNHEY, CDR2 SVGEGT. The CDR3 spans 12 residues. V dropped 4 bases and J dropped 5 bases, with 8 bases sitting between them. For the CDR3, the DNA is TGTGCCAGCAGTTTCCAGGGAACTGAAGCTTTCTTT. It encodes CASSFQGTEAFF.

The chain combines TRBV7-2 with TRBJ2-2, with 11 bases that match TRBD2. CDR3 length: 17 residues. V lost 0 bases, J lost 4 bases, and 4 bases stayed unmatched. Per the germline V gene, CDR1 is SGHTA and CDR2 is FQGNSA. CDR3 bases: TGTGCCAGCAGCTTAGCGCGGCTAGCGGGAGGCACCGGGGAGCTGTTTTTT. Encoded protein: CASSLARLAGGTGELFF.

This chain links TRBV24-1 with TRBJ2-5; perhaps TRBD1 as D (5 bases). CDR3 length: 16 amino acids. Germline V gene data show CDR1 as KGHDR and CDR2 as SFDVKD. Trimming cost V 3 bases and J 5 bases, with 18 bases left between them. The CDR3 spells CATSDQGYKGGETQYF. The DNA for the CDR3 is TGTGCCACCAGTGATCAGGGTTATAAGGGTGGGGAGACCCAGTACTTC.

V is TRBV18 and J is TRBJ2-1; 7 nucleotides align to TRBD2. The V gene's germline CDR1 is KGHSH and CDR2 LQKENI. Trimming removed 3 bases from V and 4 bases from J; junction bases left unmatched: 6. The CDR3 is 15 residues long. The CDR3 DNA reads TGTGCCAGCTCACCTCGGCTAGCGGCTTACAATGAGCAGTTCTTC. Its translation: CASSPRLAAYNEQFF. The whole variable domain, filled in from reference TRBV18 and TRBJ2-1, reads NAGVMQNPRHLVRRRGQEARLRCSPMKGHSHVYWYRQLPEEGLKFMVYLQKENIIDESGMPKERFSAEFPKEGPSILRIQQVVRGDSAAYFCASSPRLAAYNEQFFGPGTRLTVL.

The J gene is TRBJ2-7, the V gene TRBV4-2; D gene unclear. Germline values: CDR1 LGHNA, CDR2 YNFKEQ. The CDR3 is 15 residues long. V shed 1 base and J shed 0 bases, with 10 bases lying between them. CDR3 bases: TGTGCCAGCAGCCAAGGCTACCGGAGCTCCTACGAGCAGTACTTC. Its protein product is CASSQGYRSSYEQYF.